The 30 T cell receptor beta chains reported below all come from one sample, sequenced in a study of T cells in Graves' hyperthyroidism and ophthalmopathy. Amplified regions were TCR beta CDR3 sequences from RNA transcripts. HTBI primers drove first-round RT-PCR of the TCR CDR3. TCRdb passed the multiplex PCR reads through MiXCR, listing each CDR3 protein once. The sample includes roughly 630,000 distinct CDR3 sequences, around 16% of them seen just once. The sample consisted of blood. The receptors stem from a woman in her twenties or thirties with Graves' hyperthyroidism.

The CDR3: CASSQDSRRLIGGRRDEQFF. The CDR3 DNA is TGTGCCAGCAGCCAAGATTCCCGCCGATTGATCGGCGGGAGGAGGGATGAGCAGTTCTTC. V gene TRBV3-1 combines with J gene TRBJ2-1, with 8 bases fitting TRBD2. This CDR3 spans 20 amino acids. Germline CDR1 and CDR2: LGHDT and YNNKEL (reference sequence). V lost 0 bases to trimming and J lost 8 bases; unmatched junction nucleotides: 21.

CDR3 DNA sequence: TGTGCCAGCAGCTTGGGGGACAGGCGGCCCTCGGAGACCCAGTACTTC. It encodes CASSLGDRRPSETQYF. This chain links TRBV5-8 with TRBJ2-5, with TRBD1 matching 8 bases. Germline lookup yields CDR1 SGHTS and CDR2 YDEGEE. The V and J ends lost 0 bases and 5 bases, in that order; junction bases with no gene match: 9. The CDR3 extends over 16 amino acids.

This chain links TRBV4-3 with TRBJ2-5, with 10 bases aligning to TRBD2. Unmatched junction bases numbered 6, after V lost 1 base and J lost 1 base. CDR1 is LGHNA and CDR2 is YSLEER in the germline V gene. CDR3 length: 17 amino acids. The CDR3: CASSQVYQREGQETQYF. Here the CDR3 DNA reads TGCGCCAGCAGCCAAGTCTATCAGCGGGAGGGCCAAGAGACCCAGTACTTC.

This clonotype was counted many times. The CDR3 spells CASSDRTSGRAEQFF. The CDR3 DNA reads as TGTGCCAGCAGCGACAGGACTAGCGGGAGAGCTGAGCAGTTCTTC. This chain joins TRBV12-3 or TRBV12-4 and TRBJ2-1; 13 bases align to TRBD2. With V trimmed by 6 bases and J by 9 bases, 8 bases remained unmatched. The CDR3 sequence is 15 residues long.

This clonotype has more than one count but fewer than ten. The chain joins TRBV5-1 to TRBJ2-2; perhaps TRBD1 as D (6 bases). Per germline, CDR1 SGHRS and CDR2 YFSETQ. The V gene lost 2 bases and the J gene lost 0 bases, with 14 bases spanning the gap. There are 17 residues in the CDR3. CDR3 bases: TGCGCCAGCAGCTTACACGGGACAAATACGAACACCGGGGAGCTGTTTTTT. Translation gives CASSLHGTNTNTGELFF.

Ten or more counts support this clonotype. The chain is built from TRBV20-1 and TRBJ2-5, with 12 bases matching TRBD2. The trim removed 0 bases at V and 5 bases at J, leaving 13 bases unmatched. The CDR3 is made up of 18 amino acids. Germline V gene data show CDR1 as DFQATT and CDR2 as SNEGSKA (reference sequence). The CDR3 DNA follows: TGCAGTGCTAGAGATCCAACCACTTTGACTAGCGGGAGTGAGACCCAGTACTTC. Protein product: CSARDPTTLTSGSETQYF.

This clonotype was seen at least ten times. This chain connects TRBV18 to TRBJ2-1; D gene unclear. The CDR3 length is 13 residues. Trimming cost V 0 bases and J 6 bases, with 6 bases left between them. The V gene's germline CDR1 is KGHSH and CDR2 LQKENI. The CDR3 coding sequence is TGTGCCAGCTCACCACCTTATTCCAATGAGCAGTTCTTC. Protein: CASSPPYSNEQFF.

This chain links TRBV10-3 with TRBJ1-4; TRBD1 matches 8 bases. The length of the CDR3 is 13 residues. The germline V gene has CDR1 ENHRY and CDR2 SYGVKD. Unmatched junction bases numbered 5, after V lost 10 bases and J lost 4 bases. Here the CDR3 reads CATQGAGNEKLFF. The CDR3 coding sequence is TGTGCCACCCAGGGGGCGGGTAATGAAAAACTGTTTTTT.

This clonotype occurred many times. This chain links TRBV30 with TRBJ2-2; unclear D gene. The V gene's germline CDR1 is GTSNPN and CDR2 SVGIG (reference sequence). V lost 1 base and J lost 5, with 5 bases in between. CDR3 size: 12 residues. CDR3 residues: CAWSGVTGELFF. CDR3 nucleotides: TGTGCCTGGAGTGGTGTTACCGGGGAGCTGTTTTTT.

V and J are TRBV9 and TRBJ2-2; maybe TRBD1 (5 bases). CDR1 and CDR2 (germline): SGDLS, YYNGEE. Trimming removed 4 bases from V and 5 bases from J, with 15 bases in between. There are 15 residues in the CDR3. CDR3 sequence (DNA): TGTGCCAGCAGCCCGCAGGCACGACAGACCGGGGAGCTGTTTTTT. Its protein is CASSPQARQTGELFF.

The chain is built from TRBV11-2 and TRBJ2-2, with D possibly being TRBD2 (6 bases). The CDR3 covers 13 residues. CDR1 and CDR2 (germline): SGHAT, FQNNGV. Trimming removed 5 bases at V and 5 bases at J, with 9 bases between. The CDR3 loop reads CASSAAGTGELFF. The CDR3 nucleotides are TGTGCCAGCAGCGCAGCGGGTACCGGGGAGCTGTTTTTT.

This clonotype was detected a few times. The J gene is TRBJ1-6, the V gene TRBV27; the D gene is possibly TRBD1 (6 bases). The CDR3 extends over 15 amino acids. The V gene's germline CDR1 is MNHEY and CDR2 SMNVEV (reference sequence). V was pared by 4 bases and J by 9 bases, with 16 bases between. CDR3 sequence: CASSSQGGGSSPLHF. The CDR3 DNA sequence: TGTGCCAGCAGTTCACAGGGCGGTGGTAGTTCACCCCTCCACTTT.

This clonotype was counted only a few times. The J gene is TRBJ1-1, the V gene TRBV18, with D perhaps TRBD1 (5 bases). V lost 0 bases to trimming and J lost 5 bases, with 10 bases between them. CDR3 length: 14 residues. Germline CDR1 is KGHSH and CDR2 is LQKENI. The CDR3 loop reads CASSPPVGATEAFF. The CDR3 nucleotides are TGTGCCAGCTCACCACCCGTAGGGGCGACTGAAGCTTTCTTT.

In this sample, this clonotype turned up many times. The rearrangement uses TRBV7-9 and TRBJ1-5, with D unclear. Trimming pared 5 bases from V and 5 bases from J, leaving 28 bases between. The CDR3 contains 19 residues. CDR1 is SEHNR and CDR2 is FQNEAQ in the germline V gene (reference sequence). The CDR3 sequence is CASSPSSGEWRGLDQPQHF. The CDR3 coding sequence is TGTGCCAGCAGCCCCTCCTCCGGGGAGTGGCGGGGATTAGATCAGCCCCAGCATTTT.

This clonotype was observed a few times. The chain employs TRBV27 and TRBJ2-5; no firm D call. The CDR3 is 11 amino acids. With 7 bases removed from V and 5 bases from J, the gap between germline ends came to 8 bases. The germline V gene encodes CDR1 MNHEY and CDR2 SMNVEV (reference sequence). DNA for the CDR3: TGTGCCAGCACCATGGGGGAGACCCAGTACTTC. This translates into CASTMGETQYF.

Many counts were recorded for this clonotype. The rearrangement links TRBV28 to TRBJ1-5, with D possibly matching TRBD1 (5 bases). V lost 5 bases to trimming and J lost 6 bases, with 17 bases between them. There are 15 residues in the CDR3. CDR1 is MDHEN and CDR2 is SYDVKM in the germline V gene. This CDR3 is CASSKTAGMSQPQHF. The CDR3 bases are TGTGCCAGCAGTAAGACGGCAGGGATGAGTCAGCCCCAGCATTTT.

This clonotype was seen repeatedly, ten times or more. The chain employs TRBV29-1 and TRBJ2-1; 12 bases line up with TRBD2. Germline assignment: CDR1 SQVTM and CDR2 ANQGSEA. The length of the CDR3 is 18 residues. V shed 1 base and J 5 bases; nucleotides not matched to a gene: 12. CDR3 protein: CSVEGLLAGGSYDNEQFF. CDR3 in DNA: TGCAGCGTTGAAGGGTTACTAGCGGGAGGTTCTTACGACAATGAGCAGTTCTTC.

The rearrangement uses TRBV20-1 and TRBJ1-6; 10 bases match TRBD1. V was clipped by 1 base and J by 10 bases; unmatched bases: 10. This CDR3 is 16 amino acids long. Germline-derived CDR1 and CDR2 are DFQATT and SNEGSKA (reference sequence). CDR3 in amino acids: CSARVTGTGVGSPLHF. The CDR3 nucleotides read TGCAGTGCTAGAGTGACCGGGACAGGGGTCGGATCACCCCTCCACTTT.

This clonotype was observed many times. CDR3: CASSEQPGLAGGLSEQFF. The CDR3 DNA is TGTGCCAGCAGTGAACAACCGGGACTAGCGGGAGGGCTGAGTGAGCAGTTCTTC. This sequence joins TRBV2 and TRBJ2-1; TRBD2 aligns across 16 bases. This CDR3 region has 18 residues. Per the germline V gene, CDR1 is SNHLY and CDR2 is FYNNEI. Losses at the gene ends were 2 bases for V and 9 bases for J; bases not matched to a gene: 10.

There are a few counts of this clonotype. The chain is built from TRBV6-1 and TRBJ2-7, with D unresolved. This CDR3 contains 15 residues. CDR1 and CDR2 (germline): MNHNS, SASEGT. Trimming removed 5 bases at V and 0 bases at J, with 14 bases between. CDR3 nucleotides: TGTGCCAGCAGTTACAGCAGATTGAGCTCCTACGAGCAGTACTTC. The encoded protein is CASSYSRLSSYEQYF.

V gene TRBV27 combines with J gene TRBJ2-2; D tentatively fits TRBD1 or TRBD2 (5 bases each). From germline, CDR1 is MNHEY and CDR2 SMNVEV (reference sequence). Trimming pared 5 bases from V and 7 bases from J, leaving 17 bases between. The CDR3 consists of 15 residues. The CDR3 coding sequence is TGTGCCAGCAGTACCTCCTGGGGGATACGCGGGGAGCTGTTTTTT. It codes for CASSTSWGIRGELFF.

This clonotype was observed at least ten times. For the CDR3, the DNA is TGTGCCTATCGCAGGGATAGGGACACTGAAGCTTTCTTT. It yields the protein CAYRRDRDTEAFF. This chain uses TRBV30 with TRBJ1-1; D is perhaps TRBD1 (5 bases). V shed 7 bases and J shed 3 bases, with 15 bases lying between them. The CDR3 has 13 residues. In germline, CDR1 is GTSNPN, CDR2 SVGIG (reference sequence).

This clonotype was seen at least ten times. The genes are TRBV27 and TRBJ2-3; 7 positions agree with TRBD1. The CDR3 covers 12 residues. Germline V gives CDR1 MNHEY, CDR2 SMNVEV (reference sequence). With V trimmed by 6 bases and J by 11 bases, 8 bases remained unmatched. The CDR3 DNA reads TGTGCCAGCAGACCACAGGGGAGCAAGCAGTATTTT. It is translated as CASRPQGSKQYF.

This clonotype has more than one count but fewer than ten. The chain carries TRBV29-1 and TRBJ1-2, with D hard to call. Germline V lookup: CDR1 SQVTM, CDR2 ANQGSEA. CDR3 length: 11 residues. The ends were cut back, 5 bases at V and 8 bases at J, with 12 bases in the middle. CDR3 protein: CSVRDLWGYTF. For the CDR3, the DNA is TGCAGCGTTCGTGACCTCTGGGGCTACACCTTC.

This clonotype was detected many times. The chain combines TRBV29-1 with TRBJ1-2; 8 bases are shared with TRBD1. This CDR3 has 14 amino acids. Germline V CDR1 and CDR2: SQVTM, ANQGSEA. Trimming at V came to 3 bases and at J to 8 bases, leaving 11 bases not matched to a gene. The CDR3 protein is CSVEAQGASYGYTF. As DNA, the CDR3 is TGCAGCGTTGAGGCGCAGGGGGCGTCGTACGGCTACACCTTC.

The chain links TRBV28 to TRBJ2-2, with 7 positions matching TRBD1. From germline, CDR1 is MDHEN and CDR2 SYDVKM. This CDR3 contains 14 residues. The V and J ends lost 3 bases and 5 bases, in that order; junction bases with no gene match: 3. CDR3 nucleotides: TGTGCCAGCAGTTTTAACAGGGGAACCGGGGAGCTGTTTTTT. Protein sequence: CASSFNRGTGELFF.

This clonotype was recorded at least ten times. J is TRBJ2-7 and V is TRBV7-3; 10 bases are a match to TRBD1. The germline gives CDR1 SGHTA, CDR2 FQGTGA. V trimming: 5 bases; J trimming: 9 bases; junction bases outside the gene matches: 10. This CDR3 has 14 amino acids. The CDR3: CASSQSGTGVPQYF. CDR3 DNA: TGTGCCAGCAGCCAAAGTGGGACAGGGGTACCGCAGTACTTC.

V and J are TRBV20-1 and TRBJ2-5, with 7 bases aligning to TRBD2. Germline CDR1 is DFQATT and CDR2 is SNEGSKA (reference sequence). The CDR3 runs 15 residues. J lost 2 bases, V lost 6 bases, and 12 bases had no gene match. In DNA, the CDR3 is TGCAGTGCGGGGGGGGTGGCGGGAGTTCAAGAGACCCAGTACTTC. This codes for CSAGGVAGVQETQYF.

At least ten counts were recorded for this clonotype. V usage is TRBV6-1 and J usage is TRBJ2-3, with 7 positions matching TRBD1. Looked up from germline, CDR1 is MNHNS and CDR2 is SASEGT. CDR3 length: 14 amino acids. Germline trimming cut 8 bases from V and 0 bases from J; bases unmatched to any gene: 5. The CDR3 DNA sequence: TGTGCCAGCGGAATGGACAGGAGCACAGATACGCAGTATTTT. Translating it yields CASGMDRSTDTQYF.

This clonotype was counted between two and nine times. The V and J genes are TRBV9 and TRBJ2-7; 8 nucleotides line up with TRBD2. The CDR3 totals 16 residues. V lost 0 bases and J lost 3; bases outside the gene matches: 8. CDR1 is SGDLS, CDR2 YYNGEE, per germline. CDR3: CASSVGGLGSVYEQYF. The DNA for the CDR3 is TGTGCCAGCAGCGTAGGGGGACTAGGCTCAGTCTACGAGCAGTACTTC.